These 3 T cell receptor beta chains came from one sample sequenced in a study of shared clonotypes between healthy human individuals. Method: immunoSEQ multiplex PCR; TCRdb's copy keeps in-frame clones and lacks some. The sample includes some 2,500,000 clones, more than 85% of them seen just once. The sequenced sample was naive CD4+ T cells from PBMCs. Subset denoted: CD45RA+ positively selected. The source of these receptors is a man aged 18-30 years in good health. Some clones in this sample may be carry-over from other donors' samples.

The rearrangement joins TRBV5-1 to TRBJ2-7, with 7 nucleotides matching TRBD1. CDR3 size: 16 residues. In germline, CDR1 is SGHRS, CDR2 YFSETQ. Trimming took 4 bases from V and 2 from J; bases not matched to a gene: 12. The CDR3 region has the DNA TGCGCCAGCAGCGAAGGGACAGTACAAAACACCTACGAGCAGTACTTC. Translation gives CASSEGTVQNTYEQYF.

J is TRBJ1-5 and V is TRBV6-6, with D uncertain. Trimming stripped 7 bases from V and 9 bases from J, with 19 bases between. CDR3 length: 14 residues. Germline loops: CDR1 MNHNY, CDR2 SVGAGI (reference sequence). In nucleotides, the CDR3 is TGTGCCAGCACCGACCGGGTCTCGGGTGGGCCCCAGCATTTT. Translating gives CASTDRVSGGPQHF.

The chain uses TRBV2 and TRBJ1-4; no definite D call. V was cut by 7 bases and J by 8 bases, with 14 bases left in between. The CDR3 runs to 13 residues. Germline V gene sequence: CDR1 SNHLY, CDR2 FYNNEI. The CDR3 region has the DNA TGTGCCAGCAAGTCAGGCCAAGGAGAAAAACTGTTTTTT. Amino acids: CASKSGQGEKLFF. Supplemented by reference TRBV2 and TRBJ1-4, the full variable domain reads EPEVTQTPSHQVTQMGQEVILRCVPISNHLYFYWYRQILGQKVEFLVSFYNNEISEKSEIFDDQFSVERPDGSNFTLKIRSTKLEDSAMYFCASKSGQGEKLFFGSGTQLSVL.